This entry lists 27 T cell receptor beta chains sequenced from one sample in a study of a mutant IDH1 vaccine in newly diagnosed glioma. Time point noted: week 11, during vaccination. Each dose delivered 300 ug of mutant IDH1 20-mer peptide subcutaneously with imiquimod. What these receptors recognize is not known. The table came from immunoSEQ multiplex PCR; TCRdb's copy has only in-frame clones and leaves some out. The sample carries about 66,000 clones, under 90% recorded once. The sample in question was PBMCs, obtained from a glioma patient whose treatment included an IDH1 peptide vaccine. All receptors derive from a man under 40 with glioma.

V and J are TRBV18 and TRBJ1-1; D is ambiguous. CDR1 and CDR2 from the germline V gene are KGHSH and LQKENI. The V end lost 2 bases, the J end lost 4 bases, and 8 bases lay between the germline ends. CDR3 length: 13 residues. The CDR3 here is CASSPTVSTEAFF. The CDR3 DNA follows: TGTGCCAGCTCACCAACGGTTAGCACTGAAGCTTTCTTT.

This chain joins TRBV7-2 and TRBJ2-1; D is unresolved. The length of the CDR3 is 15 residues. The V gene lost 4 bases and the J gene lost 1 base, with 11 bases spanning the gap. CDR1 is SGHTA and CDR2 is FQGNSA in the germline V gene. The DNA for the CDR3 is TGTGCCAGCAGCTCCTTTGGCAGGTCCTACAATGAGCAGTTCTTC. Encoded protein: CASSSFGRSYNEQFF.

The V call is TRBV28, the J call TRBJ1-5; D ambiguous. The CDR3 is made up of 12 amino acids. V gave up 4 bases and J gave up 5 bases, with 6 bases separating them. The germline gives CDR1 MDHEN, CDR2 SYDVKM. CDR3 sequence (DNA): TGTGCCAGCAGTTATGTGGATCAGCCCCAGCATTTT. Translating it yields CASSYVDQPQHF. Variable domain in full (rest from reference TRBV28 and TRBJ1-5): DVKVTQSSRYLVKRTGEKVFLECVQDMDHENMFWYRQDPGLGLRLIYFSYDVKMKEKGDIPEGYSVSREKKERFSLILESASTNQTSMYLCASSYVDQPQHFGDGTRLSIL.

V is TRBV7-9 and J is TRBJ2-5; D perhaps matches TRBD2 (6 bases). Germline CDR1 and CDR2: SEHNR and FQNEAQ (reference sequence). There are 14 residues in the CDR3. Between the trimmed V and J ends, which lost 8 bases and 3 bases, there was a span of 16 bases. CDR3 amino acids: CASSTWRDEETQYF. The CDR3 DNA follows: TGTGCCAGCTCTACCTGGCGGGACGAAGAGACCCAGTACTTC.

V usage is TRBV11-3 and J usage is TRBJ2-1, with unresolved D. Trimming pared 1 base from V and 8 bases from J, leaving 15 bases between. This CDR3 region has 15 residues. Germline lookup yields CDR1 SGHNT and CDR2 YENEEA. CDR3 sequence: CASSLVPQPADEQFF. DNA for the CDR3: TGTGCCAGCAGCTTAGTACCCCAGCCTGCGGATGAGCAGTTCTTC.

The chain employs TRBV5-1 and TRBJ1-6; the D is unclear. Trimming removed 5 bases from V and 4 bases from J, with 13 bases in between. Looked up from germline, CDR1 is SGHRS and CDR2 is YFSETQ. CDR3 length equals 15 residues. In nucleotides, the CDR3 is TGCGCCAGCAGTCCCCGAGAGGCTTATAATTCACCCCTCCACTTT. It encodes CASSPREAYNSPLHF.

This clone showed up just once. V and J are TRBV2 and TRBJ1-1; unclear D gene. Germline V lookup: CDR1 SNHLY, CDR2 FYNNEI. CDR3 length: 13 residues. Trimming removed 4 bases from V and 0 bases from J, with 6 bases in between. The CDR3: CASSGELNTEAFF. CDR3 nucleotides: TGTGCCAGCAGTGGTGAGTTGAACACTGAAGCTTTCTTT.

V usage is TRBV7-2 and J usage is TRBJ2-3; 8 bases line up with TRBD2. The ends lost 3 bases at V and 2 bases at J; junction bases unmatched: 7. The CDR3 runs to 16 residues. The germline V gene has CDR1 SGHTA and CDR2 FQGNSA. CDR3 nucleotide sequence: TGTGCCAGCAGCTTCCGTAGCGGGGCGAACACAGATACGCAGTATTTT. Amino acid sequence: CASSFRSGANTDTQYF.

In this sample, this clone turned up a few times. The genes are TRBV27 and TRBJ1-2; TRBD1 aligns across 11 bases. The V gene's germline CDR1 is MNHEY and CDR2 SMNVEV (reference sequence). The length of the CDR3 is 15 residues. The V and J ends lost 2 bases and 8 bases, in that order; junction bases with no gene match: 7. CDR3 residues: CASSLHRDRGLGYTF. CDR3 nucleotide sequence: TGTGCCAGCAGTTTACACCGGGACAGGGGGTTAGGCTACACCTTC.

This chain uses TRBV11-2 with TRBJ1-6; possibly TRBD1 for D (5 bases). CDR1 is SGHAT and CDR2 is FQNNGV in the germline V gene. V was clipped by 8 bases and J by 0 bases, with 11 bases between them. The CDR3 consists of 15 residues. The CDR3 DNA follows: TGTGCCAGCGGCGGGGCTAGCTCCTATAATTCACCCCTCCACTTT. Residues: CASGGASSYNSPLHF.

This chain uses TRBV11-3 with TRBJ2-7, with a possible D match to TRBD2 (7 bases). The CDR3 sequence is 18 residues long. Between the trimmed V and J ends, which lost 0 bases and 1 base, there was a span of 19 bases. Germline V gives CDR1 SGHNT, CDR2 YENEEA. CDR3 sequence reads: CASSLDHYDGGLSYEQYF. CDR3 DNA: TGTGCCAGCAGCTTAGACCATTATGACGGGGGGCTATCCTACGAGCAGTACTTC.

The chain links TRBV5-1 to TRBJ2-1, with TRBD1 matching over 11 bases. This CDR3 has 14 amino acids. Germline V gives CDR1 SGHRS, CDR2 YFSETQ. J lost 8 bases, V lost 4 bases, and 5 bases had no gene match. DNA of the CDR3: TGCGCCAGCAGCAGGGACAGGGGGAACGATGAGCAGTTCTTC. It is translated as CASSRDRGNDEQFF.

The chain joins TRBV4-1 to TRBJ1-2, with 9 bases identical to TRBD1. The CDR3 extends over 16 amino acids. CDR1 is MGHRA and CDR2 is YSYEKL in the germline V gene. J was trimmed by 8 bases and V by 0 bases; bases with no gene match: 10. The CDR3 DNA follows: TGCGCCAGCAGCCAAGACGGTATTTCGACAGGGGGAGGCTACACCTTC. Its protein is CASSQDGISTGGGYTF.

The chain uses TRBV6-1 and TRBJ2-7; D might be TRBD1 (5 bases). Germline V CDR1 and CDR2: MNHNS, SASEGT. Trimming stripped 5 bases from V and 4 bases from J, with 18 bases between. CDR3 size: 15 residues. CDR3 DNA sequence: TGTGCCAGCAGTTCCCTGACAAGGGGTGTGTACGAGCAGTACTTC. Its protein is CASSSLTRGVYEQYF.

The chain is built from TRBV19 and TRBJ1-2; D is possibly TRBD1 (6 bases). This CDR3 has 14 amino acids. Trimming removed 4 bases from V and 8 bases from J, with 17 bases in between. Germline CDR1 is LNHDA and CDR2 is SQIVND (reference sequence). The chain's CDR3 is CASSTNVGTGGYTF. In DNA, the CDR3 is TGTGCCAGTAGTACAAACGTGGGTACAGGGGGCTACACCTTC.

For the CDR3, the DNA is TGCGCCAGCAGCTACAGGGGGCGAAATGAAAAACTGTTTTTT. This gives the protein CASSYRGRNEKLFF. The rearrangement joins TRBV4-1 to TRBJ1-4; 9 nucleotides match TRBD1. The CDR3 covers 14 residues. J lost 5 bases, V lost 5 bases, and 3 bases had no gene match. The germline gives CDR1 MGHRA, CDR2 YSYEKL.

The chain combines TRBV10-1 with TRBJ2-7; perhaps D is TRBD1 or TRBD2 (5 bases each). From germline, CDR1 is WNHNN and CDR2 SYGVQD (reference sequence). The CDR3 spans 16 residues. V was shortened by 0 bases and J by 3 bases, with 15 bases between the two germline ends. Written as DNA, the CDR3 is TGCGCCAGCAGTGAGTCCTCCGGGACGGGTTTCTACGAGCAGTACTTC. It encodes CASSESSGTGFYEQYF.

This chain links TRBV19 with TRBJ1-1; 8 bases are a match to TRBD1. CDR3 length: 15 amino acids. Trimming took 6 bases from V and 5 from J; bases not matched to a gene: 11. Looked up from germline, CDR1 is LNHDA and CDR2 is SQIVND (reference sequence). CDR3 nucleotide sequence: TGTGCCAGTAGGCAAAGAGACAGGGGATGGACTGAAGCTTTCTTT. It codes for CASRQRDRGWTEAFF. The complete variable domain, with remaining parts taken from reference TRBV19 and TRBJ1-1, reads DGGITQSPKYLFRKEGQNVTLSCEQNLNHDAMYWYRQDPGQGLRLIYYSQIVNDFQKGDIAEGYSVSREKKESFPLTVTSAQKNPTAFYLCASRQRDRGWTEAFFGQGTRLTVV.

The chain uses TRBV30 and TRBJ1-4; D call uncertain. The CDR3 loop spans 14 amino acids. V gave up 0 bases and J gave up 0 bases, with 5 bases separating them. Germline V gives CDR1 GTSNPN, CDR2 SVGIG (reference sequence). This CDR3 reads CAWSVGATNEKLFF. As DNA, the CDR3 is TGTGCCTGGAGTGTAGGTGCAACTAATGAAAAACTGTTTTTT. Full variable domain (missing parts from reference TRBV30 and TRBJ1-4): SQTIHQWPATLVQPVGSPLSLECTVEGTSNPNLYWYRQAAGRGLQLLFYSVGIGQISSEVPQNLSASRPQDRQFILSSKKLLLSDSGFYLCAWSVGATNEKLFFGSGTQLSVL.

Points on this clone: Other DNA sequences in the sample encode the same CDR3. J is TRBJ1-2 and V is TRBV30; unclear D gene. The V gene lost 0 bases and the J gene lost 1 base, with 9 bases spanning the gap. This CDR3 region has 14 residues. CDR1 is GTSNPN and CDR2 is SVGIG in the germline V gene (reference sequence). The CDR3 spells CAWSVLGHNYGYTF. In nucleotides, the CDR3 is TGTGCCTGGAGTGTACTTGGGCATAACTATGGCTACACCTTC.

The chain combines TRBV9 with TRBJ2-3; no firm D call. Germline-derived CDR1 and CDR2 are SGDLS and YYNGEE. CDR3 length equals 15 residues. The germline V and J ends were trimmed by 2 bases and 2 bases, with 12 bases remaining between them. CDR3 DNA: TGTGCCAGCAGCGTGTTTTCAACACCCACAGATACGCAGTATTTT. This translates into CASSVFSTPTDTQYF.

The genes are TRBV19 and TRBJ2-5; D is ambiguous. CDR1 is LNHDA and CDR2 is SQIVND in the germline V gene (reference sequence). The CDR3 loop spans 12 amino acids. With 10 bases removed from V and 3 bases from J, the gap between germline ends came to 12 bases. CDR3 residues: CATSLGKETQYF. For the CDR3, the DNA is TGTGCCACTTCGTTAGGCAAAGAGACCCAGTACTTC.

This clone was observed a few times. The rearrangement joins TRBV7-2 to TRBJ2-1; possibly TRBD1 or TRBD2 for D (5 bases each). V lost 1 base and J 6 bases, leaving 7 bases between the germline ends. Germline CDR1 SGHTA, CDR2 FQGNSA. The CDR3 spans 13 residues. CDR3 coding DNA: TGTGCCAGCAGCTTAGTGAGGGGCAATGAGCAGTTCTTC. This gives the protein CASSLVRGNEQFF.

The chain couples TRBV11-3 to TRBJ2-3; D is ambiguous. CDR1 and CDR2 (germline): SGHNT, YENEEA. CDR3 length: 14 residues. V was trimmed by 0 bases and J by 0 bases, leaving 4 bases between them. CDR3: CASSLDGSTDTQYF. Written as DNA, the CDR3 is TGTGCCAGCAGCTTAGACGGGAGCACAGATACGCAGTATTTT.

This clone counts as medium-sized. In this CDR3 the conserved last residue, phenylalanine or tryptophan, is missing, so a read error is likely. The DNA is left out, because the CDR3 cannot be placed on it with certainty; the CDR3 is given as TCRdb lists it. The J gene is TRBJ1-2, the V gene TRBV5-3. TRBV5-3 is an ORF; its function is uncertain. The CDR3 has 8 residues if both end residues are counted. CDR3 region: CARSTGLR.

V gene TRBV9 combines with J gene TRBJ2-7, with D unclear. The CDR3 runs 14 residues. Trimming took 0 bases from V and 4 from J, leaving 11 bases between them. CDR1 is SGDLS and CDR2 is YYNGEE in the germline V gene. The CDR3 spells CASSVGNSPYEQYF. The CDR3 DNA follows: TGTGCCAGCAGCGTAGGCAATAGCCCATACGAGCAGTACTTC.

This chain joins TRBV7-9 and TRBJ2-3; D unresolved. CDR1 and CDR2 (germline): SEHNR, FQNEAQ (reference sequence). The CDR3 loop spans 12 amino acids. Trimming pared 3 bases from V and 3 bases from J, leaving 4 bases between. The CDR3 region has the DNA TGTGCCAGCAGCTTTAGGACAGATACGCAGTATTTT. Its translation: CASSFRTDTQYF.